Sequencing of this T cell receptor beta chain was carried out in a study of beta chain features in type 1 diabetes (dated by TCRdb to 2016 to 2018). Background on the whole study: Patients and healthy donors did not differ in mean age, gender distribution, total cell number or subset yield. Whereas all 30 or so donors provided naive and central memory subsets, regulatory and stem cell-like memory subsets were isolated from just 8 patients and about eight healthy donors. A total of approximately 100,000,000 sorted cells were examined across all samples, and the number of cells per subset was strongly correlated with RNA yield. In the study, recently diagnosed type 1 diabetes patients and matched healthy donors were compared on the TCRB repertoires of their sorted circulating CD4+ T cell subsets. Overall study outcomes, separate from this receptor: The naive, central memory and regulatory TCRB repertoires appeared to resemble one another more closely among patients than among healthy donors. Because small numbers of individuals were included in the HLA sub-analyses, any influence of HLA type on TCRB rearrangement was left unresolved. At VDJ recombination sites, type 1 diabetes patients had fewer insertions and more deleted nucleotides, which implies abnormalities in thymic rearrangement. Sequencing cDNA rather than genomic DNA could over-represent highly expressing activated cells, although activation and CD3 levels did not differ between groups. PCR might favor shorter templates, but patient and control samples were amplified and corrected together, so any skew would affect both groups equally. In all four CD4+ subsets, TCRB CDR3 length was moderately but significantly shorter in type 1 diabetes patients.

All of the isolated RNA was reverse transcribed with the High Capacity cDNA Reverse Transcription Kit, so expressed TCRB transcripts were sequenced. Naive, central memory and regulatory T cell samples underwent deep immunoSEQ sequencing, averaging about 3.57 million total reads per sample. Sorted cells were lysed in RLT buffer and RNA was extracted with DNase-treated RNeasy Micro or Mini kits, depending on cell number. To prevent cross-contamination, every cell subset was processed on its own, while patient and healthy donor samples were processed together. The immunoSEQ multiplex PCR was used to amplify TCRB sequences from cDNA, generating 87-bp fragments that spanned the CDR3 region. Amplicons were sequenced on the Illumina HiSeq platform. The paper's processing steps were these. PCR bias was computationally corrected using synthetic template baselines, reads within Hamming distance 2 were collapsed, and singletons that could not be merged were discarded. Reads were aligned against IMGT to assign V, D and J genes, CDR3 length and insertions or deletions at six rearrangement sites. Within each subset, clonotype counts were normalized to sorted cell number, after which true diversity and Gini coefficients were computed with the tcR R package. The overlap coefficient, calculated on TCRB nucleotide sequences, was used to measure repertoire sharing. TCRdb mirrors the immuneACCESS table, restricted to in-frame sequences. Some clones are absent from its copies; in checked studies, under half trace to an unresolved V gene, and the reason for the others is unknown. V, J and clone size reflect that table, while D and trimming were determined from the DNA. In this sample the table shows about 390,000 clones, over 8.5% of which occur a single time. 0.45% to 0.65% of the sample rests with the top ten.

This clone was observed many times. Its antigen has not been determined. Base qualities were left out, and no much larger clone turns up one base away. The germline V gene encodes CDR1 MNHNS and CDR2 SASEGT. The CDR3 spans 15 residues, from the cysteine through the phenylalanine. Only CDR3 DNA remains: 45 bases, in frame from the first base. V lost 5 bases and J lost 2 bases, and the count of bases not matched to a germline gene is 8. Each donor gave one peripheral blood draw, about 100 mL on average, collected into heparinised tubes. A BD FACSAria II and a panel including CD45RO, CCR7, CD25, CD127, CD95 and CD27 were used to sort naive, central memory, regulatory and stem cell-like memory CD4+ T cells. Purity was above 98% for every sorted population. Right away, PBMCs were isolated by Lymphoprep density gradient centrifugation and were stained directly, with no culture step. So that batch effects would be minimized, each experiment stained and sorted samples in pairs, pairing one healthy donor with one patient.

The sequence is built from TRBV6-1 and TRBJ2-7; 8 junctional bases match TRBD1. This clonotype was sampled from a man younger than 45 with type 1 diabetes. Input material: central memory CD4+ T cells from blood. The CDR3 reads CASSLQGGQTYEQYF. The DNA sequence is TGTGCCAGCAGTCTACAGGGGGGACAGACCTACGAGCAGTACTTC.